What follows are 9 T cell receptor beta chains derived from one specimen sequenced in a study. TCRdb reprocessed the 5' RACE reads via MiXCR and lists one record per CDR3 protein. The table shows around 30,000 distinct CDR3 sequences, with approximately 25% occurring only once. The sample was memory CD4+ T cells sorted from blood. Subset meaning: memory CD4+ T cells, CD4+CD45RO+CD25-. These receptors were taken from a female donor with breast cancer.

The rearrangement uses TRBV18 and TRBJ2-1, with D possibly matching TRBD2 (5 bases). Germline V gene sequence: CDR1 KGHSH, CDR2 LQKENI. Deletions cut 2 bases from V and 5 bases from J, with 19 bases between. The CDR3 loop spans 17 amino acids. The CDR3 DNA sequence: TGTGCCAGCTCACCATTGGAGTCACAGAGGGTCGACAATGAGCAGTTCTTC. As protein: CASSPLESQRVDNEQFF. The full variable domain, with the rest looked up from reference TRBV18 and TRBJ2-1, is NAGVMQNPRHLVRRRGQEARLRCSPMKGHSHVYWYRQLPEEGLKFMVYLQKENIIDESGMPKERFSAEFPKEGPSILRIQQVVRGDSAAYFCASSPLESQRVDNEQFFGPGTRLTVL.

This clonotype has a handful of counts. Since a much larger clone is just one base distant, this may be a read error. The rearrangement joins TRBV4-2 to TRBJ1-2; no definite D call. The germline gives CDR1 LGHNA, CDR2 YNFKEQ. The CDR3 has 17 amino acids. V was trimmed by 3 bases and J by 0 bases, leaving 17 bases between them. DNA for the CDR3: TGTGCCAGCAGCCAGGAGACTGAAGACTTAACTAACTATGGCTACACCTTC. This gives the protein CASSQETEDLTNYGYTF.

This rearrangement joins TRBV5-1 to TRBJ2-2, with D maybe TRBD2 (5 bases). The germline V gene encodes CDR1 SGHRS and CDR2 YFSETQ. The V gene lost 0 bases and the J gene lost 4 bases, with 13 bases spanning the gap. This CDR3 has 16 residues. The DNA of the CDR3 is TGCGCCAGCAGCTTGGCCGGGAAAGGCATCACCGGGGAGCTGTTTTTT. This encodes CASSLAGKGITGELFF.

This clonotype was seen repeatedly, ten times or more. The chain has TRBV4-2 and TRBJ2-7; no reliable D call. V was pared by 0 bases and J by 0 bases, with 3 bases between. Looked up from germline, CDR1 is LGHNA and CDR2 is YNFKEQ. The CDR3 is 13 amino acids. CDR3 amino acids: CASSQDISYEQYF. The CDR3 DNA follows: TGTGCCAGCAGCCAAGACATCTCCTACGAGCAGTACTTC.

This clonotype has just a few counts. The rearrangement uses TRBV7-9 and TRBJ1-5; tentatively, D is TRBD1 (6 bases). The CDR3 is 13 amino acids. V lost 6 bases to trimming and J lost 5 bases, with 11 bases between them. Germline V gene lookup returns CDR1 SEHNR and CDR2 FQNEAQ (reference sequence). The CDR3 loop is CASSRTEDQPQHF. CDR3 bases: TGTGCCAGCAGTAGGACAGAGGATCAGCCCCAGCATTTT.

The chain combines TRBV29-1 with TRBJ2-3; TRBD2 matches at 14 bases. The CDR3 totals 14 residues. Per germline, CDR1 SQVTM and CDR2 ANQGSEA. V trimming: 6 bases; J trimming: 4 bases; junction bases outside the gene matches: 3. The CDR3 reads CSVGLAGGPDTQYF. CDR3 DNA: TGCAGCGTAGGACTAGCGGGAGGCCCAGATACGCAGTATTTT.

The chain recombines TRBV28 with TRBJ1-1; 8 nucleotides agree with TRBD1. Trimming removed 9 bases from V and 7 bases from J; junction bases left unmatched: 10. The germline CDR1 and CDR2 sequences are MDHEN and SYDVKM. This CDR3 has 13 amino acids. CDR3 DNA sequence: TGTGCCAGTTTCAGGGGGCGTTTCGGTGAAGCTTTCTTT. Translated, it gives CASFRGRFGEAFF.

This clonotype appeared many times. The chain combines TRBV5-5 with TRBJ2-7; D may be TRBD2 (6 bases). V was shortened by 4 bases and J by 4 bases, with 12 bases between the two germline ends. Per germline, CDR1 SGHKS and CDR2 YYEKEE (reference sequence). CDR3 length: 13 residues. The CDR3: CASSPVLAYEQYF. CDR3 DNA sequence: TGTGCCAGCAGCCCCGTACTAGCTTACGAGCAGTACTTC.

This clonotype showed up just a few times. The rearrangement links TRBV6-5 to TRBJ2-2; D is undetermined. CDR1 and CDR2 (germline): MNHEY, SVGAGI. This CDR3 comprises 14 residues. The V and J ends lost 6 bases and 3 bases respectively, with 11 bases between them. CDR3 sequence (DNA): TGTGCCAGCAGAACCGCTTGGGACACCGGGGAGCTGTTTTTT. Translating it yields CASRTAWDTGELFF.